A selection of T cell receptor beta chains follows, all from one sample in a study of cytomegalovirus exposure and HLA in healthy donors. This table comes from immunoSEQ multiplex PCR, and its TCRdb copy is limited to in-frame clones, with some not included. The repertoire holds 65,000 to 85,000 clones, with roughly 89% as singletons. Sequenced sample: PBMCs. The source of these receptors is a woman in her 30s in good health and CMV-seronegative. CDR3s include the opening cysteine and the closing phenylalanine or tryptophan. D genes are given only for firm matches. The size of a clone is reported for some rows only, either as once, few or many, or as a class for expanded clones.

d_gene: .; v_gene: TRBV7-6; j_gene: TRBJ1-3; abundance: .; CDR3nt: TGTGCCAGCTCGGGAGGAAACACCATATATTTT; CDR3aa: CASSGGNTIYF
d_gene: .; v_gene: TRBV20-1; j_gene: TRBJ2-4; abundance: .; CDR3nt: TGCAGTGCTAGCTACAGAAACATTCAGTACTTC; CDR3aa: CSASYRNIQYF
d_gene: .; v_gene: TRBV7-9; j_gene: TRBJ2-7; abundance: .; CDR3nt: TGTGCCAGCAGCTTATCAGACTACGAGCAGTACTTC; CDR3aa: CASSLSDYEQYF
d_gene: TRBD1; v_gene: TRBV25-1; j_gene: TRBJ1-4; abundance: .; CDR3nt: TGTGCCAGCAGTGGACGGGACAGGGATGAAAAACTGTTTTTT; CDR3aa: CASSGRDRDEKLFF
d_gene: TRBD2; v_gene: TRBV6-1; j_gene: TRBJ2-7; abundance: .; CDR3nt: TGTGCCAGCAGTGGACTAGCGGGAGGCAATTACGAGCAGTACTTC; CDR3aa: CASSGLAGGNYEQYF
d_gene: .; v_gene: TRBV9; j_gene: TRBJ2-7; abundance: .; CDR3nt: TGTGCCAGCAGCCGAGGAAATGGGGCGAATGGCGAGCAGTACTTC; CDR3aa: CASSRGNGANGEQYF
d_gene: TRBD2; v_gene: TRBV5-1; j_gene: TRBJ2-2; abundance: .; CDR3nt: TGCGCCAGCAGCTTCCGAGGGGGTAGCGGGAGACGTGGCACCGGGGAGCTGTTTTTT; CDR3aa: CASSFRGGSGRRGTGELFF
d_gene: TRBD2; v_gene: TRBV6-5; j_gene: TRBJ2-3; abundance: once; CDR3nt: TGTGCCAGCAAAAGACTAGCGGTTAGCACAGATACGCAGTATTTT; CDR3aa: CASKRLAVSTDTQYF
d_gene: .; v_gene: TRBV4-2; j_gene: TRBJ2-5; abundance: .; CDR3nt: TGTGCCAGCAGCCAAGAGGGCACACAAGAGACCCAGTACTTC; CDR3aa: CASSQEGTQETQYF
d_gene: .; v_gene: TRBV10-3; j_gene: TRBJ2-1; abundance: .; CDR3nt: TGTGCCACAATGGGAGTATCCAACAATGAGCAGTTCTTC; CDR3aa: CATMGVSNNEQFF
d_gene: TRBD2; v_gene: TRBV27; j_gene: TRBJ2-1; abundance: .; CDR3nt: TGTGCCAGCAGTCCGGTAGCGGGGAGGGTTGAGCAGTTCTTC; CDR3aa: CASSPVAGRVEQFF
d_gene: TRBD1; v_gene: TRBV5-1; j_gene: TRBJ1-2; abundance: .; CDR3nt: TGCGCCAGCAGCTTTGGAGGGGGCGAGGAGGGCTACACCTTC; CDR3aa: CASSFGGGEEGYTF
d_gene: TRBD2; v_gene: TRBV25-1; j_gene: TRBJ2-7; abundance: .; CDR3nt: TGTGCCAGCAGTGAATATATTGGGGGGGGAGGGGACTACGAGCAGTACTTC; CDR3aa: CASSEYIGGGGDYEQYF
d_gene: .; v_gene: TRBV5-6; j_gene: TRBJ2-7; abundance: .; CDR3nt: TGTGCCAGCAGCTATACTAGCAACGAGCAGTACTTC; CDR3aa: CASSYTSNEQYF
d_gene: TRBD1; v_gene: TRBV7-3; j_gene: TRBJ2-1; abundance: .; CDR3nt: TGTGCCAGCAGCCCCCGGACAGGTGTGGAGGACAATGAGCAGTTCTTC; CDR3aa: CASSPRTGVEDNEQFF
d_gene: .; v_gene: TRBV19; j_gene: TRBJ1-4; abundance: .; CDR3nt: TGTGCCAGTACCACAGGGACCCTAAATGAAAAACTGTTTTTT; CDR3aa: CASTTGTLNEKLFF
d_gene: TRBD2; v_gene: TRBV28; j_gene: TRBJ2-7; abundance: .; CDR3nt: TGTGCCAGCAGCCGCACTAGCGGGGGCCAAAACGAGCAGTACTTC; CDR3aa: CASSRTSGGQNEQYF
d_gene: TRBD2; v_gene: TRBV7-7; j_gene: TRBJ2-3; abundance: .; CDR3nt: TGTGCTAGCTCTAGCGGGAAACGCACAGATACGCAGTATTTT; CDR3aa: CASSSGKRTDTQYF
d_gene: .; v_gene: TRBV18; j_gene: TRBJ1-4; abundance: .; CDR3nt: TGTGCCAGCTCACCTCTGCGGGGAATGGGAACTAATGAAAAACTGTTTTTT; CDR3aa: CASSPLRGMGTNEKLFF
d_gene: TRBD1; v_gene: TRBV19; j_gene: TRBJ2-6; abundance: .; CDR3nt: TGTGCCAGTAGTATCGAGGGACAGGACATCTCTGGGGCCAACGTCCTGACTTTC; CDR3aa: CASSIEGQDISGANVLTF
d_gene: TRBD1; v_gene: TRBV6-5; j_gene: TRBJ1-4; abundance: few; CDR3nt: TGTGCCAGCAGCCGGGACAGGGCATTTGAAAAACTGTTTTTT; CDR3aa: CASSRDRAFEKLFF
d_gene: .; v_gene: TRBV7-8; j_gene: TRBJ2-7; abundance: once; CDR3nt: TGTGCCAGCAGCTTAGCGCATTTAGGGGGGGACGAGCAGTACTTC; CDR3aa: CASSLAHLGGDEQYF
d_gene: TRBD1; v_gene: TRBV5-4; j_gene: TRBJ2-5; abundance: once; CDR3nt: TGTGCCAGCAGCACCCCGGGACAGCAAGAGACCCAGTACTTC; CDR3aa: CASSTPGQQETQYF
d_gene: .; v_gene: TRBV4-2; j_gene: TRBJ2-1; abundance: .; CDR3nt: TGTGCCAGCAGCCATAGCGTCGGGGGCTACAATGAGCAGTTCTTC; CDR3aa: CASSHSVGGYNEQFF
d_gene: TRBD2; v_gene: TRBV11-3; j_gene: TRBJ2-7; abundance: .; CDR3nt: TGTGCCAGCAGCTCCGGGACTAGCGGGAGGAAAGAGCAGTACTTC; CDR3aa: CASSSGTSGRKEQYF
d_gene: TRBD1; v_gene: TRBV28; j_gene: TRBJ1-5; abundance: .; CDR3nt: TGTGCCAGCAGTTCTCAGGGGGCGGAGTGGAGTCAGCCCCAGCATTTT; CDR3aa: CASSSQGAEWSQPQHF
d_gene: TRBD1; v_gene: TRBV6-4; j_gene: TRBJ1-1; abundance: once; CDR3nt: TGTGCCAGCAGTGAAGAGACAGGGGGGAACGCTGAAGCTTTCTTT; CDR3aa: CASSEETGGNAEAFF
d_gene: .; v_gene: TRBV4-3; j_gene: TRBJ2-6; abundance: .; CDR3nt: TGCGCCAGCAGCCAAGAAGAGGGTGGGGCCAACGTCCTGACTTTC; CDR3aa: CASSQEEGGANVLTF
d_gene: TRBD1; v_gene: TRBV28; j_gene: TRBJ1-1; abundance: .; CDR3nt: TGTGCCAGCAGACCCGGGACAGGGGTTGGGACTGAAGCTTTCTTT; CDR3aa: CASRPGTGVGTEAFF
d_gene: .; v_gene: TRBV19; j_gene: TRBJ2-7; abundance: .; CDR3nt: TGTGCCAGTCGAGGCAGGGTGCACGAGCAGTACTTC; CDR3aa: CASRGRVHEQYF
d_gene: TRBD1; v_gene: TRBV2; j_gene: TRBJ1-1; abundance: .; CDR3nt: TGTGCCAGCACCCAGGACAGGTTGCACACTGAAGCTTTCTTT; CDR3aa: CASTQDRLHTEAFF
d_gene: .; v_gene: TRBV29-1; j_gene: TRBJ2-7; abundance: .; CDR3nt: TGCAGCGTTGAAATTTTAGACTCCTACGAGCAGTACTTC; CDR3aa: CSVEILDSYEQYF
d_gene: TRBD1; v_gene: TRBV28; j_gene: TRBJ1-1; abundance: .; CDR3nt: TGTGCCAGCAGCCCCCCAGGACAGGGGGCGCATCAAACTGAAGCTTTCTTT; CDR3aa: CASSPPGQGAHQTEAFF
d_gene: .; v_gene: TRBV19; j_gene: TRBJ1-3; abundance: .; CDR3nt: TGTGCCAGTAGCCCATTTGGAAACACCATATATTTT; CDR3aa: CASSPFGNTIYF
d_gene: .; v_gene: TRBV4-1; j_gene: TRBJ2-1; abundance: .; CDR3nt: TGCGCCAGCAGCCAAGATCCTAGCGCCTCCTACAATGAGCAGTTCTTC; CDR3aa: CASSQDPSASYNEQFF
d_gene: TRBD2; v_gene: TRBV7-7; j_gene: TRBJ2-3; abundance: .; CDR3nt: TGTGCTAGCAGCTTAGGCGGGAGCGGGGCAGATACGCAGTATTTT; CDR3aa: CASSLGGSGADTQYF
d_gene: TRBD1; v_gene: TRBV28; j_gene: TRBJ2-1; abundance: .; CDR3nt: TGTGCCAGCAGTTCGGGACAGGGGATCCACAATGAGCAGTTCTTC; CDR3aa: CASSSGQGIHNEQFF
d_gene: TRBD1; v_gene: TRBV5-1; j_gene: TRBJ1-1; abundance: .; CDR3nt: TGCGCCAGCAACGTGGGACAGACGAACACTGAAGCTTTCTTT; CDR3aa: CASNVGQTNTEAFF
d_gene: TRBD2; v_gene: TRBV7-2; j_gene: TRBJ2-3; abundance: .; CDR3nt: TGTGCCAGCAGCTTAGGGACTAGCGGGACAGATACGCAGTATTTT; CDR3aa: CASSLGTSGTDTQYF
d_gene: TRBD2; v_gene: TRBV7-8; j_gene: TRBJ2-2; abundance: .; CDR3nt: TGTGCCAGCAGCTTGATGAGCGGGGGGAACACCGGGGAGCTGTTTTTT; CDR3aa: CASSLMSGGNTGELFF
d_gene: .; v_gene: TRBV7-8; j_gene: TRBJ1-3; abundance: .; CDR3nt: TGTGCCAGCAGCTTAGATACTTACTCTGGAAACACCATATATTTT; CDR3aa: CASSLDTYSGNTIYF
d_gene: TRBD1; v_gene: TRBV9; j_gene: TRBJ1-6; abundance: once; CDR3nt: TGTGCCAGCAGCGTAGACCATGGACAGGGGGCTTATTCACCCCTCCACTTT; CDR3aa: CASSVDHGQGAYSPLHF
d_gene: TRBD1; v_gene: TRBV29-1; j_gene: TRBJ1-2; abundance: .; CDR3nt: TGCAGCGTTGTTGGACAGGGGGCTAACTATGGCTACACCTTC; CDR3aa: CSVVGQGANYGYTF
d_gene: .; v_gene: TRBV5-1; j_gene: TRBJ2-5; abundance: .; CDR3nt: TGCGCCAGCAGCGGCAACACAGTACAAGAGACCCAGTACTTC; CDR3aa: CASSGNTVQETQYF
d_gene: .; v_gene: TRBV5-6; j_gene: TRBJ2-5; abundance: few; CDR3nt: TGTGCCAGCAGCTCAATCCTCGGGGAGCAGTACTTC; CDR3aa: CASSSILGEQYF
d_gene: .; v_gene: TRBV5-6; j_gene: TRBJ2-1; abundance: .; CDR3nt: TGTGCCAGCAGCCCGAGGGCGGGGTACAATGAGCAGTTCTTC; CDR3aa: CASSPRAGYNEQFF
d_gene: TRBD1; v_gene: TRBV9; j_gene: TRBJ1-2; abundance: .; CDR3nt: TGTGCCAGCAGCGTAGGTCTGACAGGGCAAAGCTACACCTTC; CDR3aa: CASSVGLTGQSYTF
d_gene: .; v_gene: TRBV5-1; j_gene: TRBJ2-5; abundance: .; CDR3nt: TGCGCCAGCAGCTTAGAGCAAGAGACCCAGTACTTC; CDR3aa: CASSLEQETQYF
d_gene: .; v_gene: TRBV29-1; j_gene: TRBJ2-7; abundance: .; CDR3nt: TGCAGCGTGGTTGGGACAGTGGAGGGCTACGAGCAGTACTTC; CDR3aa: CSVVGTVEGYEQYF
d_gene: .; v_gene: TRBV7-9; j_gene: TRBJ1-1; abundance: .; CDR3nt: TGTGCCAGCAGCTTCCTGTCGGGGGTGAGCACTGAAGCTTTCTTT; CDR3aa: CASSFLSGVSTEAFF
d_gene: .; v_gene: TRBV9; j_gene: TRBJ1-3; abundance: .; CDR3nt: TGTGCCAGCAGCTTGGACACCCCAAACACCATATATTTT; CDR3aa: CASSLDTPNTIYF
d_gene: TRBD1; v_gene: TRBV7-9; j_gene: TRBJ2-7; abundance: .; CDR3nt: TGTGCCAGCAGCCGGGGACAGGGGATGAAGCAGTACTTC; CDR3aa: CASSRGQGMKQYF